Shown below are 27 T cell receptor beta chains from a single sample sequenced in a study of blood T cell repertoires in COVID-19 (dated by TCRdb to 2020 to 2021). The library came from the immunoSEQ multiplex PCR assay. TCRdb limited this immuneACCESS table to in-frame rearrangements with V and J called. A share of clones is missing; checked studies link under half to unresolved V genes, and the rest is unexplained. Across this sample there are about 340,000 clones, with around 83% seen only once. The ten most abundant clones make up almost 3% of the sample. Source material: peripheral blood. The origin of the receptors is a man aged 25 to 45 with active or convalescent COVID-19.

This chain uses TRBV7-9 with TRBJ1-1, with D maybe TRBD1 (5 bases). In germline, CDR1 is SEHNR, CDR2 FQNEAQ (reference sequence). This CDR3 has 13 amino acids. V lost 7 bases and J lost 1, with 10 bases in between. The CDR3 sequence: CASTKGPNTEAFF. For the CDR3, the DNA is TGTGCCAGCACTAAGGGGCCGAACACTGAAGCTTTCTTT.

The chain has TRBV2 and TRBJ2-1, with TRBD2 matching over 7 bases. This CDR3 contains 15 residues. With V trimmed by 4 bases and J by 6 bases, 9 bases remained unmatched. Germline lookup yields CDR1 SNHLY and CDR2 FYNNEI. CDR3 residues: CASSARLAQRNEQFF. CDR3 DNA: TGTGCCAGCAGTGCTCGACTAGCTCAGCGCAATGAGCAGTTCTTC. The whole variable domain, remainder taken from reference TRBV2 and TRBJ2-1, is EPEVTQTPSHQVTQMGQEVILRCVPISNHLYFYWYRQILGQKVEFLVSFYNNEISEKSEIFDDQFSVERPDGSNFTLKIRSTKLEDSAMYFCASSARLAQRNEQFFGPGTRLTVL.

The genes are TRBV19 and TRBJ1-2, with a weak D call TRBD1 (6 bases). This CDR3 contains 16 residues. The V end lost 3 bases, the J end lost 3 bases, and 17 bases lay between the germline ends. Germline V gene lookup returns CDR1 LNHDA and CDR2 SQIVND (reference sequence). CDR3 sequence: CASSIPRTVADYGYTF. CDR3 coding DNA: TGTGCCAGTAGTATCCCACGGACAGTTGCGGACTATGGCTACACCTTC.

The V gene is TRBV15, the J gene TRBJ1-6; a weak D match, TRBD1 (6 bases). The CDR3 contains 18 residues. The V gene lost 0 bases and the J gene lost 5 bases, with 17 bases spanning the gap. Germline-derived CDR1 and CDR2 are LNHNV and YYDKDF (reference sequence). The CDR3 nucleotides are TGTGCCACCAGCAGAGATCTACCTATAACAGGGAATAATTCACCCCTCCACTTT. Its translation: CATSRDLPITGNNSPLHF.

V is TRBV14 and J is TRBJ1-1; possible D gene TRBD1, 5 bases. Trimming stripped 0 bases from V and 5 bases from J, with 16 bases between. CDR3 size: 16 residues. Germline lookup yields CDR1 SGHDN and CDR2 FVKESK. The CDR3 DNA reads as TGTGCCAGCAGCCAAGATTGGGCAGGGCGGCGAACTGAAGCTTTCTTT. Its translation is CASSQDWAGRRTEAFF.

The V gene is TRBV4-1, the J gene TRBJ2-5; 12 nucleotides align to TRBD2. Losses at the gene ends were 8 bases for V and 1 base for J; bases not matched to a gene: 2. This CDR3 is 14 amino acids long. Looked up from germline, CDR1 is MGHRA and CDR2 is YSYEKL. The CDR3 loop is CASQTSGGQETQYF. The CDR3 nucleotides are TGCGCCAGCCAGACTAGCGGGGGCCAAGAGACCCAGTACTTC.

This clone was recorded once. The genes are TRBV5-5 and TRBJ1-2; 7 bases map to TRBD1. V dropped 3 bases and J dropped 2; count of bases not matched to a gene: 4. From germline, CDR1 is SGHKS and CDR2 YYEKEE (reference sequence). The CDR3 is 14 amino acids. The CDR3 spells CASSSTTGNYGYTF. DNA of the CDR3: TGTGCCAGCAGCTCTACGACAGGGAACTATGGCTACACCTTC.

This clone showed up just a few times. V gene TRBV7-8 combines with J gene TRBJ2-1; 10 nucleotides agree with TRBD2. This CDR3 has 13 amino acids. Trimming cost V 7 bases and J 9 bases; bases outside gene matches: 6. CDR1 and CDR2 from the germline V gene are SGHVS and FQNEAQ. The CDR3 DNA follows: TGTGCCAGCACCCATTCTAGCGGGAGTGAGCAGTTCTTC. Its protein product is CASTHSSGSEQFF.

This clone has just a few counts. The V gene is TRBV30, the J gene TRBJ1-1; 7 positions agree with TRBD1. CDR1 GTSNPN and CDR2 SVGIG come from the germline V gene (reference sequence). The CDR3 extends over 13 amino acids. The V gene end was trimmed by 4 bases and the J gene end by 1 base; junction bases not matched to a gene: 3. The CDR3 reads CAWTSGGNTEAFF. DNA of the CDR3: TGTGCCTGGACATCAGGGGGGAACACTGAAGCTTTCTTT.

The chain recombines TRBV7-3 with TRBJ2-3, with D possibly being TRBD2 (5 bases). This CDR3 comprises 15 residues. Germline loops: CDR1 SGHTA, CDR2 FQGTGA. V lost 1 base and J lost 1, with 9 bases in between. This CDR3 reads CASSLIGERTDTQYF. In nucleotides, the CDR3 is TGTGCCAGCAGCTTAATCGGGGAACGCACAGATACGCAGTATTTT.

This chain connects TRBV12-5 to TRBJ2-7; TRBD2 agrees at 8 bases. The CDR3 has 13 amino acids. CDR1 is LGHNT and CDR2 is FRNRAP in the germline V gene. J lost 2 bases, V lost 7 bases, and 4 bases had no gene match. The CDR3 loop is CASATSGPYEQYF. CDR3 in DNA: TGTGCTAGTGCTACTAGCGGACCCTACGAGCAGTACTTC.

The V and J genes are TRBV12-3 or TRBV12-4 and TRBJ1-3; D possibly corresponds to TRBD1 (5 bases). The CDR3 loop spans 12 amino acids. Trimming removed 6 bases at V and 5 bases at J, with 8 bases between. CDR3 bases: TGTGCCAGCAGCCAGGACAGAAACACCATATATTTT. It yields the protein CASSQDRNTIYF.

The V call is TRBV28, the J call TRBJ1-3, with D maybe TRBD1 (5 bases). The CDR3 totals 15 residues. V was clipped by 4 bases and J by 4 bases, with 14 bases between them. Germline-derived CDR1 and CDR2 are MDHEN and SYDVKM. The DNA of the CDR3 is TGTGCCAGCAGTTCCCTCAGGGAAGGAGGAAACACCATATATTTT. Protein product: CASSSLREGGNTIYF.

This chain links TRBV5-1 with TRBJ2-7, with 9 positions matching TRBD2. Germline CDR1 SGHRS, CDR2 YFSETQ. V shed 4 bases and J 7 bases; nucleotides not matched to a gene: 9. The CDR3 has 14 amino acids. The CDR3 nucleotides read TGCGCCAGCAGCCCCCTAGCGGGGCCTGAAGAGCAGTACTTC. This sequence encodes CASSPLAGPEEQYF.

The chain couples TRBV28 to TRBJ2-1, with D tentatively TRBD2 (5 bases). CDR3 size: 16 residues. Germline V gene data show CDR1 as MDHEN and CDR2 as SYDVKM. V gave up 5 bases and J gave up 2 bases, with 16 bases separating them. CDR3 region: CASSPSNGLAYNEQFF. The CDR3 nucleotides read TGTGCCAGCAGTCCCAGCAACGGACTGGCCTACAATGAGCAGTTCTTC.

V is TRBV19 and J is TRBJ1-5, with 7 positions matching TRBD1. V shed 5 bases, J shed 0 bases, and the junction held 13 bases outside the gene matches. Germline V CDR1 and CDR2: LNHDA, SQIVND (reference sequence). The CDR3 has 18 residues. CDR3 in amino acids: CASSPPDRATISNQPQHF. For the CDR3, the DNA is TGTGCCAGTAGTCCCCCAGACAGGGCAACAATTAGCAATCAGCCCCAGCATTTT.

The chain combines TRBV7-2 with TRBJ1-2, with D hard to call. Germline V gives CDR1 SGHTA, CDR2 FQGNSA. This CDR3 comprises 16 residues. Trimming stripped 0 bases from V and 0 bases from J, with 11 bases between. This CDR3 is CASSLASGAANYGYTF. CDR3 coding DNA: TGTGCCAGCAGCTTAGCTTCCGGTGCTGCTAACTATGGCTACACCTTC.

This sequence joins TRBV5-1 and TRBJ1-1; 8 bases match TRBD1. V trimming: 2 bases; J trimming: 7 bases; junction bases outside the gene matches: 4. Germline CDR1 SGHRS, CDR2 YFSETQ. This CDR3 has 13 amino acids. The CDR3 here is CASSLGQGIEAFF. CDR3 nucleotide sequence: TGCGCCAGCAGCTTAGGACAGGGCATTGAAGCTTTCTTT.

J is TRBJ1-5 and V is TRBV4-2; D is uncertain. CDR3 size: 16 residues. Per the germline V gene, CDR1 is LGHNA and CDR2 is YNFKEQ. The V end lost 1 base, the J end lost 0 bases, and 10 bases lay between the germline ends. Written as DNA, the CDR3 is TGTGCCAGCAGCCAAGGAGTAATTTATAGCAATCAGCCCCAGCATTTT. Its translation is CASSQGVIYSNQPQHF.

This chain uses TRBV5-1 with TRBJ2-1; TRBD1 matches at 10 bases. J lost 5 bases, V lost 4 bases, and 6 bases had no gene match. The germline gives CDR1 SGHRS, CDR2 YFSETQ. This CDR3 has 15 amino acids. Here the CDR3 reads CASSRDRGGDNEQFF. CDR3 coding DNA: TGCGCCAGCAGCCGGGACAGGGGAGGAGACAATGAGCAGTTCTTC.

The rearrangement uses TRBV30 and TRBJ1-5; possible D gene TRBD1, 6 bases. CDR1 is GTSNPN, CDR2 SVGIG, per germline (reference sequence). The CDR3 has 15 amino acids. Trimming left V 2 bases short and J 7 bases short, with 18 bases between. CDR3 protein: CAWSQGGGAGQPQHF. For the CDR3, the DNA is TGTGCCTGGAGTCAAGGGGGGGGCGCGGGGCAGCCCCAGCATTTT.

This clone was counted between two and nine times. The V gene is TRBV3-1 (or the pseudogene TRBV3-2), the J gene TRBJ2-3; 7 bases agree with TRBD2. The length of the CDR3 is 16 residues. V lost 5 bases, J lost 0 bases, and 8 bases stayed unmatched. Germline V gene data show CDR1 as LGHDT and CDR2 as YNNKEL (reference sequence). The CDR3 here is CASSGTSVGSTDTQYF. The CDR3 DNA sequence: TGTGCCAGCAGCGGTACTAGCGTAGGTAGCACAGATACGCAGTATTTT.

This rearrangement joins TRBV30 to TRBJ1-4; D ambiguous. CDR3 size: 10 residues. Trimming shortened V by 3 bases and J by 7 bases, and 3 bases separated the two germline ends. Germline CDR1 reads GTSNPN; CDR2 reads SVGIG (reference sequence). The CDR3 nucleotides are TGTGCCTGGAGGGCTGAAAAACTGTTTTTT. This sequence encodes CAWRAEKLFF. Combining the CDR3 with reference TRBV30 and TRBJ1-4 gives the whole variable domain SQTIHQWPATLVQPVGSPLSLECTVEGTSNPNLYWYRQAAGRGLQLLFYSVGIGQISSEVPQNLSASRPQDRQFILSSKKLLLSDSGFYLCAWRAEKLFFGSGTQLSVL.

DNA of the CDR3: TGTGCCAGCAGCGAGAAGACAGGGAACACCGGGGAGCTGTTTTTT. Protein product: CASSEKTGNTGELFF. The V gene is TRBV7-2, the J gene TRBJ2-2, with a weak D call TRBD1 (6 bases). The CDR3 consists of 15 residues. V was pared by 5 bases and J by 1 base, with 11 bases between. CDR1 SGHTA and CDR2 FQGNSA come from the germline V gene.

This chain connects TRBV27 to TRBJ2-7; a possible D gene is TRBD1 (6 bases). The CDR3 runs to 13 residues. Deletions cut 0 bases from V and 5 bases from J, with 8 bases between. Germline values: CDR1 MNHEY, CDR2 SMNVEV (reference sequence). CDR3 residues: CASSLSRGHEQYF. The CDR3 DNA follows: TGTGCCAGCAGTTTATCCAGGGGCCACGAGCAGTACTTC.

This chain uses TRBV4-2 with TRBJ1-1; TRBD1 agrees at 7 bases. J was trimmed by 5 bases and V by 1 base; bases with no gene match: 7. Germline CDR1 reads LGHNA; CDR2 reads YNFKEQ. The CDR3 sequence is 15 residues long. The CDR3 sequence is CASSQGGRGETEAFF. The DNA of the CDR3 is TGTGCCAGCAGCCAAGGGGGCAGGGGGGAAACTGAAGCTTTCTTT.

The CDR3 bases are TGTGCCAGTAGTATCGCAGGGGAAAAAGAGACCCAGTACTTC. It specifies CASSIAGEKETQYF. The chain carries TRBV19 and TRBJ2-5, with D possibly matching TRBD1 (6 bases). This CDR3 region has 14 residues. Trimming took off 3 bases at V and 3 bases at J, with 11 bases between the two ends. CDR1 and CDR2 (germline): LNHDA, SQIVND (reference sequence). Supplemented by reference TRBV19 and TRBJ2-5, the full variable domain reads DGGITQSPKYLFRKEGQNVTLSCEQNLNHDAMYWYRQDPGQGLRLIYYSQIVNDFQKGDIAEGYSVSREKKESFPLTVTSAQKNPTAFYLCASSIAGEKETQYFGPGTRLLVL.